Reported below is one TCR beta chain. In the original processing: Estimation of nucleated cell counts relied on the amplification of reference gene primers. Sequencing used immunoSEQ multiplex PCR; TCRdb keeps in-frame clones, though not all of them. D and trimming come from the DNA, and the V and J calls and clone size come from that table. The sample holds around 220,000 clones, roughly four fifths seen once. Germline V CDR1 and CDR2: LNHNV, YYDKDF (reference sequence). This CDR3 contains 14 residues. V was clipped by 5 bases and J by 5 bases; unmatched bases: 7. The sample comes from a study of blood T cell repertoires in COVID-19. Patients of the Seattle cohort, enrolled during active infection, were followed longitudinally.

This clonotype originated in a woman aged 80 or over with COVID-19, enrolled during active disease. Sequenced sample: peripheral blood. The chain uses TRBV15 and TRBJ2-5, with TRBD2 matching over 8 bases. CDR3 DNA sequence: TGTGCCACCAGCGTCGGGGGGGCCGACGAGACCCAGTACTTC. Its translation: CATSVGGADETQYF.